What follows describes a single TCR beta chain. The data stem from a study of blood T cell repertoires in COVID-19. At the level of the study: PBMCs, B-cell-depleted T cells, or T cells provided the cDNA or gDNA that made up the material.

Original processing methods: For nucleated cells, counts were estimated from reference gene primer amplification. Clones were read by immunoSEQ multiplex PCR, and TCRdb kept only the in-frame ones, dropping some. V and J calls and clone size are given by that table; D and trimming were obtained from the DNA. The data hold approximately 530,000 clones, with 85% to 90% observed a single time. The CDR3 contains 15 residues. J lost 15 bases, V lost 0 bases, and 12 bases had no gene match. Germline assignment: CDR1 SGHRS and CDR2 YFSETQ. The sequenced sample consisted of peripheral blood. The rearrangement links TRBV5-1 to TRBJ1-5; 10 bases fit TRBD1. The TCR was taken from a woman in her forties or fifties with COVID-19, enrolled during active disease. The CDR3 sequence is CASSLDPGTGDFWHF. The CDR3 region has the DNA TGCGCCAGCAGCTTGGATCCGGGGACAGGGGACTTCTGGCATTTT.